This section outlines one T cell receptor (beta chain) sequence together with its context. Its antigen is unknown. The sample is drawn from a study of shared clonotypes between healthy human individuals. Study-level results: Tissue TCR repertoires likely differ from these blood-only repertoires. At large depth, rarefaction still showed sorted-subset sequencing to be incomplete. The naive CD4 repertoires of several donors were compared, and approximately 4.7% of clonotypes were shared.

Method: immunoSEQ multiplex PCR; TCRdb's copy keeps in-frame clones and lacks some. The sample includes 2 million to 2.5 million clones, 95% of them seen just once. Sequenced sample: naive CD4+ T cells sorted from blood. Subset indicated: CD45RA+ positively selected. This clonotype was obtained from a man younger than 35 in good health.

For the CDR3, the DNA is TGCGCCAGCACCTCCAATGAACAGAACACTGAAGCTTTCTTT. Protein: CASTSNEQNTEAFF. This chain joins TRBV5-1 and TRBJ1-1; D is undetermined. This CDR3 region has 14 residues. The V end lost 6 bases, the J end lost 1 base, and 13 bases lay between the germline ends. CDR1 SGHRS and CDR2 YFSETQ come from the germline V gene. The complete variable domain, with remaining parts taken from reference TRBV5-1 and TRBJ1-1, reads KAGVTQTPRYLIKTRGQQVTLSCSPISGHRSVSWYQQTPGQGLQFLFEYFSETQRNKGNFPGRFSGRQFSNSRSEMNVSTLELGDSALYLCASTSNEQNTEAFFGQGTRLTVV.